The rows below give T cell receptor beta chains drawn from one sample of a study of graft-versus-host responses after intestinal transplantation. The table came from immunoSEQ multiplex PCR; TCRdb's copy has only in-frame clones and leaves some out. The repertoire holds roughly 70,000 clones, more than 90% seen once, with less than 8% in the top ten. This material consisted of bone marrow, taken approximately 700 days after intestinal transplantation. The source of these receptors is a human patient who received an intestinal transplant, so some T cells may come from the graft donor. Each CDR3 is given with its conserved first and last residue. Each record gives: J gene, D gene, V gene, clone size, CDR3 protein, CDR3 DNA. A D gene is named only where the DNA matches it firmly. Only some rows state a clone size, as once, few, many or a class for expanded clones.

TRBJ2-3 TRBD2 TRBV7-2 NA CASSVIAGGPDTQYF TGTGCCAGCAGCGTTATAGCGGGGGGGCCAGATACGCAGTATTTT
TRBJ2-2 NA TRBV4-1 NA CASSLQTGTARTGELFF TGCGCCAGCAGTCTCCAAACCGGGACGGCTCGAACCGGGGAGCTGTTTTTT
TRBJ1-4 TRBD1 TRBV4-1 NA CASSGRTGRPEKLFF TGCGCCAGCAGCGGACGGACAGGGAGGCCTGAAAAACTGTTTTTT
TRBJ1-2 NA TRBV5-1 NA CAAGEGNGGYTF TGCGCCGCTGGGGAGGGAAACGGTGGCTACACCTTC
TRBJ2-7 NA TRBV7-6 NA CASSTGTYEQYF TGTGCCAGCAGCACAGGGACCTACGAGCAGTACTTC
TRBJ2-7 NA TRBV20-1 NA CSASRRAEQYF TGCAGTGCTAGTCGCAGAGCCGAGCAGTACTTC
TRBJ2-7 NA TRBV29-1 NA CSVEYTGTSPYEQYF TGCAGCGTTGAATATACAGGGACATCGCCGTACGAGCAGTACTTC
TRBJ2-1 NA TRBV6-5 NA CASSSVVSGEQFF TGTGCCAGCAGTTCGGTGGTCAGCGGTGAGCAGTTCTTC
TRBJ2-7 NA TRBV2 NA CASSEPATPYYEQYF TGTGCCAGCAGTGAGCCGGCGACCCCCTACTACGAGCAGTACTTC
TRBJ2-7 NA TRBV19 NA CASSKGSSRTLEQYF TGTGCCAGTAGTAAGGGCAGCTCGAGGACTTTGGAGCAGTACTTC
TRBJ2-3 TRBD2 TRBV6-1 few CASSGSGGADTQYF TGTGCCAGCAGTGGTAGCGGGGGGGCAGATACGCAGTATTTT
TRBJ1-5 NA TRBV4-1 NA CASSQGLVGRGDQPQHF TGCGCCAGCAGCCAAGGTTTGGTGGGCAGGGGCGATCAGCCCCAGCATTTT
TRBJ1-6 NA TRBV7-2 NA CASSLDAGNSPLHF TGTGCCAGCAGCTTAGATGCGGGGAATTCACCCCTCCACTTT
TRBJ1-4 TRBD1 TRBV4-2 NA CASSQDTGTDNEKLFF TGTGCCAGCAGCCAAGATACCGGGACAGATAATGAAAAACTGTTTTTT
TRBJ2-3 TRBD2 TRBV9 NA CASSVGWDNPGLASFTDTQYF TGTGCCAGCAGCGTAGGTTGGGATAACCCGGGACTAGCGAGTTTCACAGATACGCAGTATTTT
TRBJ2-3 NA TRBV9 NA CASTGRGSTDTQYF TGTGCCAGCACGGGACGGGGGAGCACAGATACGCAGTATTTT
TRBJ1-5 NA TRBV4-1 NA CASSQDRPGWGGNQPQHF TGCGCCAGCAGCCAAGATCGGCCCGGTTGGGGAGGCAATCAGCCCCAGCATTTT
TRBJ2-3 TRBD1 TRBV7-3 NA CASSLNRGRTDTQYF TGTGCCAGCAGCTTAAACAGGGGCAGAACAGATACGCAGTATTTT